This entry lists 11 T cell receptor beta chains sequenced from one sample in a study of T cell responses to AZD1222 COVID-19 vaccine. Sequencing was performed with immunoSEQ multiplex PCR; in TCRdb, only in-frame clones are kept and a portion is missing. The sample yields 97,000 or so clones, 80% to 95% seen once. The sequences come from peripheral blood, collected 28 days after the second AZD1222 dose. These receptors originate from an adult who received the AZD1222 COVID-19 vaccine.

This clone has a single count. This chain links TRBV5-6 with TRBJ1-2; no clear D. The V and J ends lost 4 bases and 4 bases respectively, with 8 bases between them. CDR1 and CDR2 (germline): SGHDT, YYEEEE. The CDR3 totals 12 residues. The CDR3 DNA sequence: TGTGCCAGCAGCACCGGACGCTATGGCTACACCTTC. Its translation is CASSTGRYGYTF. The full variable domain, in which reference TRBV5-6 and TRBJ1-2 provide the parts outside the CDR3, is DAGVTQSPTHLIKTRGQQVTLRCSPKSGHDTVSWYQQALGQGPQFIFQYYEEEERQRGNFPDRFSGHQFPNYSSELNVNALLLGDSALYLCASSTGRYGYTFGSGTRLTVV.

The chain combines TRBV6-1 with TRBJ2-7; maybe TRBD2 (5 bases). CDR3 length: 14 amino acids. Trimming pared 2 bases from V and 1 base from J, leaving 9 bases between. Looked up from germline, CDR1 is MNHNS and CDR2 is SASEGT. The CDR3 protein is CASSESGISYEQYF. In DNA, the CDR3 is TGTGCCAGCAGTGAAAGCGGCATTTCCTACGAGCAGTACTTC.

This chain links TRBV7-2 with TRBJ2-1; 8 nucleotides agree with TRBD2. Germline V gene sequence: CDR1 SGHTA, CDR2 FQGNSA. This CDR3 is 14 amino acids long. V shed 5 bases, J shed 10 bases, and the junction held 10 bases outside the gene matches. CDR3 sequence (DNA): TGTGCCAGCAGCCCGTATCGGGAGGGCTCCGAGCAGTTCTTC. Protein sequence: CASSPYREGSEQFF.

DNA of the CDR3: TGTGCCAGCGCCGGCCCTCTTACAGATACGCAGTATTTT. This encodes CASAGPLTDTQYF. The chain has TRBV13 and TRBJ2-3; unclear D gene. With 8 bases removed from V and 3 bases from J, the gap between germline ends came to 12 bases. Looked up from germline, CDR1 is PRHDT and CDR2 is FYEKMQ (reference sequence). The length of the CDR3 is 13 residues.

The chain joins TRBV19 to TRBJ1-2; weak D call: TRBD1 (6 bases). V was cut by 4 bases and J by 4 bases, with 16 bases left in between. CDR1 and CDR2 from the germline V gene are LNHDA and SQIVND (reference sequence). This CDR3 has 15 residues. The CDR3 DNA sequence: TGTGCCAGTAGTACCCCCGGACAGCTTCGCTATGGCTACACCTTC. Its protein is CASSTPGQLRYGYTF.

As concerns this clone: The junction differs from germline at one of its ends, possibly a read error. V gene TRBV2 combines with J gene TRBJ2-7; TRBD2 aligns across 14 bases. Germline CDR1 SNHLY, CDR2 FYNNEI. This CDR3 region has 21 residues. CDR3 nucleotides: TGTGCCAGCAGGGAAGAGAAGGGTTGGCGACTAGCGGGAGGGCAGTCCTACGAGCAGTACTTC. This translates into CASREEKGWRLAGGQSYEQYF.

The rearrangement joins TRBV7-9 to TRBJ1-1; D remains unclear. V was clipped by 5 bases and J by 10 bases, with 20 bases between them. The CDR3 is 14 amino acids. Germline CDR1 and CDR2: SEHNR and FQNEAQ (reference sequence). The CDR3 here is CASSPNPDGSGAFF. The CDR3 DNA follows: TGTGCCAGCAGCCCGAATCCCGACGGATCGGGAGCTTTCTTT.

The CDR3: CAISQREEWNEQFF. CDR3 DNA: TGTGCCATCAGCCAGCGGGAGGAGTGGAATGAGCAGTTCTTC. The V and J genes are TRBV10-3 and TRBJ2-1, with 9 bases that match TRBD2. The CDR3 is 14 amino acids. The V gene's germline CDR1 is ENHRY and CDR2 SYGVKD. The V segment lost 6 bases and the J segment 7 bases; nucleotides outside the gene matches: 7.

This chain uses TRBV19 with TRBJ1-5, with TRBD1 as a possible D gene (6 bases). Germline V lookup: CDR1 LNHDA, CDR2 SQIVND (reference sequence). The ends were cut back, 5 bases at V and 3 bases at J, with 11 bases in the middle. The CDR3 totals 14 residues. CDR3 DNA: TGTGCCAGTAGTTCTACAGGGCACAATCAGCCCCAGCATTTT. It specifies CASSSTGHNQPQHF.

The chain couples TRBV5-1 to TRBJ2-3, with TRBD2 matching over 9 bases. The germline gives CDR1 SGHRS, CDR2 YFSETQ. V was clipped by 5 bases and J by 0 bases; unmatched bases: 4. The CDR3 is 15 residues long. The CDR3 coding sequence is TGCGCCAGCAGGAGACTAGCGGATAGCACAGATACGCAGTATTTT. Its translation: CASRRLADSTDTQYF. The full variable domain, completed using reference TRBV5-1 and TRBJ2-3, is KAGVTQTPRYLIKTRGQQVTLSCSPISGHRSVSWYQQTPGQGLQFLFEYFSETQRNKGNFPGRFSGRQFSNSRSEMNVSTLELGDSALYLCASRRLADSTDTQYFGPGTRLTVL.

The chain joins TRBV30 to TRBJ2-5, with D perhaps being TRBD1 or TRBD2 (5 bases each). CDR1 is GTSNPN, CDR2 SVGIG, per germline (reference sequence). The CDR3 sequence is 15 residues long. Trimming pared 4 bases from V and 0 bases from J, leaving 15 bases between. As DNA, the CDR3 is TGTGCCTGGAAGTCGGGGACCTCGTACCAAGAGACCCAGTACTTC. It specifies CAWKSGTSYQETQYF.